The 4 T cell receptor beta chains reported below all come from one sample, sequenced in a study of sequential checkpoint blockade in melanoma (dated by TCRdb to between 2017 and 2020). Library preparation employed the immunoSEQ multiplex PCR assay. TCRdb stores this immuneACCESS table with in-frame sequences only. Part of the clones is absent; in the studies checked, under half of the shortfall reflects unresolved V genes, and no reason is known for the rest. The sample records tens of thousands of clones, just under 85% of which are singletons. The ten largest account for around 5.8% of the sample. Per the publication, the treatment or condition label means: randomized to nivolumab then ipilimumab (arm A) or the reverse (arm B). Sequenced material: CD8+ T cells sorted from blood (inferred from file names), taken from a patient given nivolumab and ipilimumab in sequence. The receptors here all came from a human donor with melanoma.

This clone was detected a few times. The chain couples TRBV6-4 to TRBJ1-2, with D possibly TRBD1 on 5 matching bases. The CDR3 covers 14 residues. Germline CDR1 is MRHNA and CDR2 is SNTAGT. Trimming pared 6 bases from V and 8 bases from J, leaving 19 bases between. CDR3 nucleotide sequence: TGTGCCAGCAGGTCGGGGAGGGGAGTAGAGGGCTACACCTTC. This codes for CASRSGRGVEGYTF.

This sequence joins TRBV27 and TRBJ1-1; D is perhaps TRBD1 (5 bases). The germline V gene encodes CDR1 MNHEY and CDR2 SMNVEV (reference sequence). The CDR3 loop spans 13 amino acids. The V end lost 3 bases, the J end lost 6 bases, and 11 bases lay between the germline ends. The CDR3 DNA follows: TGTGCCAGCAGTTTTATCTCAGGGTCTGAAGCTTTCTTT. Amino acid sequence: CASSFISGSEAFF.

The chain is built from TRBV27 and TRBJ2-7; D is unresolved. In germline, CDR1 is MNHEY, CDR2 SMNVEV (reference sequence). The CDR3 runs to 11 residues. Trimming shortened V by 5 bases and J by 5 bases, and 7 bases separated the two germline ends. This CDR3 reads CASSPPHEQYF. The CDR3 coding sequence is TGTGCCAGCAGTCCTCCTCACGAGCAGTACTTC.

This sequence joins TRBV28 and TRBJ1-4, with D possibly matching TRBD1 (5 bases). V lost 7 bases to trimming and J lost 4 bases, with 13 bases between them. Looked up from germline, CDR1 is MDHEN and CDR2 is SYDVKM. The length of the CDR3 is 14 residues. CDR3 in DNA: TGTGCCAGCAATCCAGGGTGGGTTAATGAAAAACTGTTTTTT. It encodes CASNPGWVNEKLFF. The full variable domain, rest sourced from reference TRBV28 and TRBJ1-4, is DVKVTQSSRYLVKRTGEKVFLECVQDMDHENMFWYRQDPGLGLRLIYFSYDVKMKEKGDIPEGYSVSREKKERFSLILESASTNQTSMYLCASNPGWVNEKLFFGSGTQLSVL.